This note documents a single T cell receptor (beta chain) sequence. Germline CDR1 reads SEHNR; CDR2 reads FQNEAQ (reference sequence). The CDR3 consists of 17 residues. The germline V and J ends were trimmed by 6 bases and 0 bases, with 18 bases remaining between them. Participant-given clinical history determined each cohort assignment. Some clones are missing from TCRdb's copy, which holds only in-frame ones; the method was immunoSEQ multiplex PCR. The data show about 190,000 clones, with 70% to 85% seen just once and approximately 3% held by the top ten. This record comes from a study of blood T cell repertoires in COVID-19.

The receptor was isolated from a woman aged 25 to 39 who had recovered from COVID-19. This rearrangement joins TRBV7-9 to TRBJ1-5, with D possibly matching TRBD1 (5 bases). Sample: PBMCs or T cells enriched from blood (not recorded which). The CDR3 sequence is CASSSDRTPNSNQPQHF. CDR3 sequence (DNA): TGTGCCAGCAGTTCCGACAGAACGCCGAATAGCAATCAGCCCCAGCATTTT.